This TCR beta chain was obtained from a study of T cell repertoires in cytomegalovirus infection. Across the study: Public signatures in TCR beta pointed to CMV infection and matching HLA type.

Study-wide results and caveats: Summed frequency of public TCR beta families distinguished CMV carriers with the relevant HLA. There were HLA-C-restricted CMV-specific TCR beta clonotypes dominating the ex vivo response.

Many counts were recorded for this clonotype. Its specificity is not known. TCRdb called the reads again in MiXCR, with one record for every CDR3 protein. The table shows tens of thousands of distinct CDR3 sequences, with approximately 3.6% occurring only once. The CDR3 covers 16 residues. Germline CDR1 SGHTA, CDR2 FQGNSA. V gave up 5 bases and J gave up 6 bases, with 20 bases separating them. This chain connects TRBV7-2 to TRBJ2-1; D could derive from TRBD1 or TRBD2 (5 bases each). The sample was PBMCs. The TCR comes from a human donor in good health (CMV status not recorded). Some clones in this sample may be carry-over from other donors' samples. Here the CDR3 DNA reads TGTGCCAGCAGCCTGGTGGGGACCCCAGGATCCAATGAGCAGTTCTTC. The encoded protein is CASSLVGTPGSNEQFF.